Below, one TCR beta chain is given with its context. The record originates from a study of blood T cell repertoires in COVID-19. Sequenced by immunoSEQ multiplex PCR; TCRdb stores in-frame clones only, minus some. This table has tens of thousands of clones, around 80% appearing once. The germline V gene has CDR1 SNHLY and CDR2 FYNNEI. The CDR3 spans 17 residues. V was clipped by 2 bases and J by 0 bases; unmatched bases: 5. Sequencing was done on a sample of peripheral blood. This chain joins TRBV2 and TRBJ2-4; 9 bases align to TRBD2. This receptor was identified in a man aged 55-75 years with acute or convalescent COVID-19. Here the CDR3 reads CASSERRTSVAKNIQYF. The CDR3 DNA reads TGTGCCAGCAGTGAAAGAAGGACTAGCGTAGCCAAAAACATTCAGTACTTC.